One sample yielded the 8 T cell receptor beta chains listed below, sequenced in a study of Graves' ophthalmopathy and Graves' hyperthyroidism. From RNA, the CDR3 regions of TCR beta chains were amplified and sequenced. HTBI-primed RT-PCR formed the first round, and a multiplex PCR formed the second. TCRdb recomputed calls from the multiplex PCR reads with MiXCR, one row per CDR3 protein. The sample records around 600,000 distinct CDR3 sequences, approximately 39% being singletons. Sequencing was done on a sample of peripheral blood. The source is an adult man with Graves' ophthalmopathy.

A note on this clonotype: This clone may be a read error of a much larger clone one base away. This is likely a read error, given that the CDR3 carries no conserved phenylalanine or tryptophan at its end. The chain couples TRBV7-9 to TRBJ1-1; D gene uncertain. V was cut by 6 bases and J by 1 base, with 12 bases left in between. Per the germline V gene, CDR1 is SEHNR and CDR2 is FQNEAQ (reference sequence). The length of the CDR3 is 14 residues. In nucleotides, the CDR3 is TGTGCCAGCAGGGATGTGGTTCAGAACACTGAAGCTTTCCTT. As protein: CASRDVVQNTEAFL.

At least ten counts were recorded for this clonotype. This chain joins TRBV15 and TRBJ1-5, with no clear D. This CDR3 is 13 amino acids long. Trimming pared 3 bases from V and 11 bases from J, leaving 14 bases between. In germline, CDR1 is LNHNV, CDR2 YYDKDF (reference sequence). The CDR3 is CATSSVNHPAQHF. CDR3 DNA sequence: TGTGCCACCAGCAGTGTGAACCACCCAGCCCAGCATTTT.

The chain combines TRBV20-1 with TRBJ2-7, with D possibly being TRBD1 (6 bases). The germline gives CDR1 DFQATT, CDR2 SNEGSKA (reference sequence). CDR3 length equals 11 residues. With 6 bases removed from V and 5 bases from J, the gap between germline ends came to 11 bases. CDR3 region: CSASRGDEQYF. For the CDR3, the DNA is TGCAGTGCCAGCAGGGGCGACGAGCAGTACTTC.

This clonotype was seen repeatedly, ten times or more. The chain joins TRBV20-1 to TRBJ1-4; D is possibly TRBD1 (5 bases). CDR3 length: 12 residues. Germline V CDR1 and CDR2: DFQATT, SNEGSKA (reference sequence). The germline V and J ends were trimmed by 4 bases and 8 bases, with 11 bases remaining between them. This chain's CDR3 is CSAKQGQEKLFF. The CDR3 DNA follows: TGCAGTGCTAAGCAGGGCCAGGAAAAACTGTTTTTT.

Ten or more counts support this clonotype. V usage is TRBV7-9 and J usage is TRBJ1-2; 10 bases align to TRBD1. Germline CDR1 and CDR2: SEHNR and FQNEAQ (reference sequence). CDR3 length: 15 residues. After removal of 5 bases from V and 3 bases from J, the junction contained 6 bases not matched to a gene. CDR3 loop: CASSKRQGAYYGYTF. In DNA, the CDR3 is TGTGCCAGCAGCAAGCGACAGGGGGCCTACTATGGCTACACCTTC.

As for this clonotype: Possible read error: a much larger clone is one base away. This sequence joins TRBV7-9 and TRBJ1-2; possibly TRBD1 for D (5 bases). Trimming left V 5 bases short and J 7 bases short, with 17 bases between. The V gene's germline CDR1 is SEHNR and CDR2 FQNEAQ (reference sequence). The CDR3 spans 14 residues. DNA of the CDR3: TGTGCCAGCAGCCCACGGGACGGCCCCTGTGGCTACACCTTC. It codes for CASSPRDGPCGYTF.

This clonotype was detected only once. One end of the junction is discordant with germline, which a read error may explain. This chain joins TRBV10-3 and TRBJ2-6, with 9 bases lining up with TRBD1. The CDR3 is made up of 12 amino acids. The germline CDR1 and CDR2 sequences are ENHRY and SYGVKD. The CDR3 region has the DNA TGTGCCATCAGTGGGGGACAGGGAACTGAAGCTTTC. This translates into CAISGGQGTEAF.

This chain connects TRBV10-3 to TRBJ2-3; D not resolved. Germline values: CDR1 ENHRY, CDR2 SYGVKD. V dropped 3 bases and J dropped 0 bases, with 13 bases sitting between them. The CDR3 is 16 amino acids. The CDR3 is CAISDPRAPSTDTQYF. CDR3 bases: TGTGCCATCAGTGACCCTCGAGCTCCTAGCACAGATACGCAGTATTTT.